These 6 T cell receptor beta chains originate from one sample sequenced in a study of blood T cells in healthy people across ages. Combining a sample-barcoded 5' primer with a J-beta primer mix, a second PCR ran for 7 to 11 cycles. TCRdb reprocessed the 5' RACE reads via MiXCR and lists one record per CDR3 protein. The table records roughly 1.4 million distinct CDR3 sequences, approximately 59% of them present only once. Source material: blood. Receptors originate from a man aged 18 to 35 in good health.

The V and J genes are TRBV9 and TRBJ2-1; perhaps D is TRBD1 or TRBD2 (6 bases each). V gave up 0 bases and J gave up 2 bases, with 18 bases separating them. There are 18 residues in the CDR3. Germline V gene data show CDR1 as SGDLS and CDR2 as YYNGEE. The CDR3 is CASSVGGASSLAYNEQFF. DNA of the CDR3: TGTGCCAGCAGCGTAGGGGGGGCCAGCTCCTTAGCCTACAATGAGCAGTTCTTC.

This clonotype was detected once. Here the CDR3 reads CASSYSSFVVTEGAYEQYF. CDR3 in DNA: TGTGCCAGCAGTTACTCTAGTTTTGTAGTGACGGAGGGGGCCTACGAGCAGTACTTC. V is TRBV6-5 and J is TRBJ2-7; TRBD1 or TRBD2 may be the D gene (6 bases each). CDR3 length equals 19 residues. V lost 0 bases, J lost 2 bases, and 23 bases lay in between. The germline CDR1 and CDR2 sequences are MNHEY and SVGAGI.

This clonotype was counted a few times. J is TRBJ1-2 and V is TRBV20-1; a weak D match, TRBD1 (6 bases). Trimming removed 2 bases at V and 4 bases at J, with 14 bases between. The germline CDR1 and CDR2 sequences are DFQATT and SNEGSKA (reference sequence). CDR3 length: 14 residues. CDR3 DNA: TGCAGTGCTAGACTACAGGGATGGAGCTATGGCTACACCTTC. Amino acid sequence: CSARLQGWSYGYTF.

The gene calls are TRBV28 and TRBJ2-6; no reliable D call. The CDR3 has 21 residues. V dropped 6 bases and J dropped 0 bases, with 27 bases sitting between them. Germline assignment: CDR1 MDHEN and CDR2 SYDVKM. In DNA form, the CDR3 reads TGTGCCAGCAGCACCTCATGGATTTTGCCAGAGGCCTACTCTGGGGCCAACGTCCTGACTTTC. The encoded protein is CASSTSWILPEAYSGANVLTF.

CDR3 coding DNA: TGTGCCAGCAGCCCCGACAGGGATCGAGGCTACACCTTC. It translates to CASSPDRDRGYTF. This chain uses TRBV2 with TRBJ1-2; 7 bases are shared with TRBD1. The V and J ends lost 6 bases and 8 bases, in that order; junction bases with no gene match: 9. The CDR3 runs 13 residues. Germline V gene sequence: CDR1 SNHLY, CDR2 FYNNEI.

V is TRBV28 and J is TRBJ1-5; no firm D call. Per the germline V gene, CDR1 is MDHEN and CDR2 is SYDVKM. V lost 6 bases and J 0 bases, leaving 9 bases between the germline ends. CDR3 length equals 14 residues. The CDR3 nucleotides are TGTGCCAGCAGCCCCCATGATAGCAATCAGCCCCAGCATTTT. It yields the protein CASSPHDSNQPQHF.